This is a list of T cell receptor beta chains from one sample in a study of T cell responses to AZD1222 COVID-19 vaccine. Generated by immunoSEQ multiplex PCR, the TCRdb table keeps only in-frame clones and is missing some. The sample consists of under 170,000 clones, less than 95% of them appearing once. The input for sequencing was peripheral blood, taken on day 0 of AZD1222 vaccination. The receptors were gathered from an adult in good health. CDR3s leave out the opening cysteine and the closing phenylalanine or tryptophan. A D gene is named only where the DNA matches it firmly.

d_call: -
v_call: TRBV5-4
cdr3_length: 15
j_call: TRBJ2-1
cdr3_aa: ASSGPGTQQRYNEQF

d_call: -
v_call: TRBV9
cdr3_length: 13
j_call: TRBJ1-1
cdr3_aa: ASSSWAQMNTEAF

d_call: -
v_call: TRBV15
cdr3_length: 13
j_call: TRBJ1-5
cdr3_aa: ATSRQLRSNQPQH

d_call: TRBD1
v_call: TRBV5-6
cdr3_length: 12
j_call: TRBJ2-5
cdr3_aa: ASSHAGGQETQY

d_call: -
v_call: TRBV6-5
cdr3_length: 13
j_call: TRBJ1-5
cdr3_aa: ASRLGIQGSQPQH

d_call: -
v_call: TRBV3-1/TRBV3-2
cdr3_length: 14
j_call: TRBJ2-2
cdr3_aa: ASSQLVNSNTGELF

d_call: -
v_call: TRBV4-2
cdr3_length: 15
j_call: TRBJ2-2
cdr3_aa: ASSQDRQGRDTGELF

d_call: -
v_call: TRBV10-3
cdr3_length: 11
j_call: TRBJ1-5
cdr3_aa: ATMAGNNQPQH

d_call: TRBD2
v_call: TRBV7-3
cdr3_length: 13
j_call: TRBJ2-3
cdr3_aa: ASSLGLAGADTQY

d_call: TRBD2
v_call: TRBV11-3
cdr3_length: 12
j_call: TRBJ2-3
cdr3_aa: ASQLAGRTDTQY

d_call: -
v_call: TRBV5-1
cdr3_length: 13
j_call: TRBJ2-5
cdr3_aa: ASSLEGGRGETQY

d_call: -
v_call: TRBV3-1/TRBV3-2
cdr3_length: 11
j_call: TRBJ1-4
cdr3_aa: ASSRSGIEKLF

d_call: TRBD2
v_call: TRBV5-6
cdr3_length: 11
j_call: TRBJ2-1
cdr3_aa: ASSLGLANEQF

d_call: -
v_call: TRBV7-9
cdr3_length: 12
j_call: TRBJ1-2
cdr3_aa: ASSPGRGPVGYT

d_call: TRBD2
v_call: TRBV7-9
cdr3_length: 13
j_call: TRBJ2-1
cdr3_aa: ASSLGLAGVDEQF

d_call: -
v_call: TRBV5-6
cdr3_length: 13
j_call: TRBJ1-2
cdr3_aa: ASSLVGGGSYGYT

d_call: -
v_call: TRBV2
cdr3_length: 11
j_call: TRBJ1-5
cdr3_aa: ASSRTGNQPQH

d_call: -
v_call: TRBV2
cdr3_length: 12
j_call: TRBJ1-2
cdr3_aa: ASSVMSENYGYT

d_call: TRBD1
v_call: TRBV7-2
cdr3_length: 15
j_call: TRBJ1-6
cdr3_aa: ASSLGFSGQNNSPLH

d_call: -
v_call: TRBV6-5
cdr3_length: 12
j_call: TRBJ1-1
cdr3_aa: ASSYSQGRTEAF

d_call: -
v_call: TRBV5-4
cdr3_length: 14
j_call: TRBJ1-1
cdr3_aa: ASSLYGLGLNTEAF

d_call: -
v_call: TRBV5-1
cdr3_length: 12
j_call: TRBJ2-3
cdr3_aa: ASSSTGAPDTQY

d_call: -
v_call: TRBV2
cdr3_length: 12
j_call: TRBJ1-6
cdr3_aa: ASSVLRGNSPLH

d_call: -
v_call: TRBV4-3
cdr3_length: 13
j_call: TRBJ2-1
cdr3_aa: ASSQGLEGPSEQF

d_call: -
v_call: TRBV3-1/TRBV3-2
cdr3_length: 16
j_call: TRBJ1-4
cdr3_aa: ASSQFVTWGLGNEKLF

d_call: -
v_call: TRBV18
cdr3_length: 11
j_call: TRBJ1-1
cdr3_aa: ASSPWGELEAF

d_call: -
v_call: TRBV4-1
cdr3_length: 11
j_call: TRBJ1-2
cdr3_aa: ASSQGTVYGYT

d_call: -
v_call: TRBV2
cdr3_length: 13
j_call: TRBJ1-6
cdr3_aa: ASGGGNRAGSPLH

d_call: TRBD1
v_call: TRBV15
cdr3_length: 12
j_call: TRBJ1-2
cdr3_aa: ATSRTQGGFGYT